A selection of T cell receptor beta chains follows, all from one sample in a study of vaccination and CD4 T cells after COVID-19. No antigens are known for them. Via MiXCR, TCRdb re-called the PCR reads, giving one row per CDR3 protein. The table includes approximately 3,500 distinct CDR3 sequences, about 49% detected once. What was sequenced was CD4+ T cells from blood, cultured in vitro. The receptors come from a human donor who had recovered from COVID-19. Both conserved end residues are part of each CDR3. D genes are given only for firm matches. Clone size, where shown, is once, few, many, or a class for clones that have expanded.

v_call	d_call	clone_size	j_call	cdr3_nt	cdr3_aa
TRBV7-9	-	-	TRBJ2-5	TGTGCCAGCAGCGAGAACAGGGAGACCCAGTACTTC	CASSENRETQYF
TRBV28	-	medium-sized	TRBJ1-5	TGTGCCAGCAGTTTTGGTACAGGGACGCAACAGCCCCAGCATTTT	CASSFGTGTQQPQHF
TRBV19	-	-	TRBJ1-5	TGTGCCAGTAGTAGCCGACAGTACAATCAGCCCCAGCATTTT	CASSSRQYNQPQHF
TRBV24-1	-	-	TRBJ2-7	TGTGCCACCAGTGATTTGCTTGCCCCCTACGAGCAGTACTTC	CATSDLLAPYEQYF
TRBV20-1	-	large	TRBJ1-2	TGCAGTGTCCCCCTGGCGGAAGCCTATGGCTACACCTTC	CSVPLAEAYGYTF
TRBV6-1	TRBD1	-	TRBJ2-7	TGTGCCAGCGGGGGACAGGGGACAAGTTACGAGCAGTACTTC	CASGGQGTSYEQYF
TRBV7-8	-	few	TRBJ2-5	TGTGCCAGCAGCTTAGAAAGGGGGATAGGCCAAGAGACCCAGTACTTC	CASSLERGIGQETQYF
TRBV9	-	-	TRBJ2-2	TGTGCCAGCAGCGTCCGCGGGGACGCGAACACCGGGGAGCTGTTTTTT	CASSVRGDANTGELFF
TRBV7-2	-	-	TRBJ1-5	TGTGCCAGCAGTCCTAACAGGAGGGGAAATCAGCCCCAGCATTTT	CASSPNRRGNQPQHF
TRBV12-3/TRBV12-4	-	-	TRBJ2-5	TGTGCCAGCACCCGGGCGGGGTACCAAGAGACCCAGTACTTC	CASTRAGYQETQYF
TRBV7-8	-	large	TRBJ1-6	TGTGCCAGCAGCCAAGACGGGGGGCGCGGGAATTCACCCCTCCACTTT	CASSQDGGRGNSPLHF
TRBV2	-	once	TRBJ2-3	TGTGCCAGCAGTTTGGGGGCCGGGCAGTATTTT	CASSLGAGQYF
TRBV20-1	TRBD2	-	TRBJ2-7	TGCAGTGCCTTTCTAGCGGGGAAAGGCGAGCAGTACTTC	CSAFLAGKGEQYF
TRBV7-8	-	-	TRBJ1-1	TGTGCCAGCAGCTCGGGACGGTGGGGGATGAACACTGAAGCTTTCTTT	CASSSGRWGMNTEAFF
TRBV5-1	TRBD2	-	TRBJ2-1	TGCGCCAGCAGCTTGGAGGTGGGAGGGTTACACAATGAGCAGTTCTTC	CASSLEVGGLHNEQFF
TRBV5-1	-	large	TRBJ2-7	TGCGCCAGCAGCTTGGCTAACACCTACGAGCAGTACTTC	CASSLANTYEQYF
TRBV3-1	TRBD2	-	TRBJ2-5	TGTGCCAGCAGCCCGATACGGGGGGTCCAAGAGACCCAGTACTTC	CASSPIRGVQETQYF
TRBV6-1	-	-	TRBJ2-7	TGTGCCAGCAAAAGGGGGGCCCTTGCGGGCGAGCAGTACTTC	CASKRGALAGEQYF
TRBV19	-	-	TRBJ1-1	TGTGCCAGTAGTTCCCCGGGGGCTGAAGCTTTCTTT	CASSSPGAEAFF
TRBV5-1	-	medium-sized	TRBJ2-6	TGCGCCAGCAGCCCAAGGCAAGCTGGGGCCAACGTCCTGACTTTC	CASSPRQAGANVLTF
TRBV20-1	TRBD2	few	TRBJ2-7	TGCAGTGCTATCACCGGGAGGGGGTCCTACGAGCAGTACTTC	CSAITGRGSYEQYF
TRBV7-2	-	-	TRBJ1-3	TGTGCCAGCAGCTTAGCGCCAGAGCTGACATCTGGAAACACCATATATTTT	CASSLAPELTSGNTIYF
TRBV11-2	TRBD1	few	TRBJ1-2	TGTGCCAGCAGCCCGGACAGGGTTAACTATGGCTACACCTTC	CASSPDRVNYGYTF
TRBV20-1	TRBD2	once	TRBJ2-3	TGCAGTGCCTCGGGTAGCGGGAGACTGGCAGATACGCAGTATTTT	CSASGSGRLADTQYF
TRBV27	-	-	TRBJ2-7	TGTGCCAGCAGTTTAAGGCCCCCCGACAGTGCGTACGAGCAGTACTTC	CASSLRPPDSAYEQYF
TRBV7-9	-	-	TRBJ1-1	TGTGCCAGCAGCTCTGCTCGGGGGGGCTACACTGAAGCTTTCTTT	CASSSARGGYTEAFF
TRBV6-1	TRBD2	few	TRBJ2-3	TGTGCCAGCAGGTCCCCTAGCGGGGGAGGGGCAGATACGCAGTATTTT	CASRSPSGGGADTQYF
TRBV20-1	TRBD2	-	TRBJ2-3	TGCAGTGCTGCCGTTGGCAGGGCTAGCGGATACACAGATACGCAGTATTTT	CSAAVGRASGYTDTQYF
TRBV7-8	-	few	TRBJ1-5	TGTGCCAGCAGCCCCCAACCTCGGACGGCAAGCAATCAGCCCCAGCATTTT	CASSPQPRTASNQPQHF
TRBV20-1	-	few	TRBJ1-2	TGCAGTGCGCGCAAAACTCAAGGGTATGGCTACACCTTC	CSARKTQGYGYTF
TRBV20-1	TRBD2	-	TRBJ2-3	TGCAGTGCTAGAACTAGCGGAACAGATACGCAGTATTTT	CSARTSGTDTQYF
TRBV28	-	-	TRBJ1-2	TGTGCCAGCAGTTTTCGCGGCAAAACTAACTATGGCTACACCTTC	CASSFRGKTNYGYTF
TRBV6-5	-	medium-sized	TRBJ2-3	TGTGCCAGCAGTTACGAAGGGGCAGGGAGGACAGATACGCAGTATTTT	CASSYEGAGRTDTQYF
TRBV12-3/TRBV12-4	-	-	TRBJ2-7	TGTGCCAGCAGCTCTAGCACAGCAAGCTCCTACGAGCAGTACTTC	CASSSSTASSYEQYF
TRBV5-1	-	once	TRBJ2-7	TGCGCCAGCAGCTTATCTACGGGGTACGAGCAGTACTTC	CASSLSTGYEQYF
TRBV6-5	-	few	TRBJ1-6	TGTGCCAGCAGTTACTCAGATTCACCCCTCCACTTT	CASSYSDSPLHF
TRBV15	-	few	TRBJ2-1	TGTGCCACCAGCTATCCTCGAGGACAAGTCAATGAGCAGTTCTTC	CATSYPRGQVNEQFF
TRBV6-2/TRBV6-3	-	large	TRBJ1-3	TGTGCCAGCACCCAAGCAGGGACTGGAAACACCATATATTTT	CASTQAGTGNTIYF
TRBV11-1	-	-	TRBJ2-1	TGTGCCAGCAGCTTAACAGGGCAGGGCGGCTACAATGAGCAGTTCTTC	CASSLTGQGGYNEQFF